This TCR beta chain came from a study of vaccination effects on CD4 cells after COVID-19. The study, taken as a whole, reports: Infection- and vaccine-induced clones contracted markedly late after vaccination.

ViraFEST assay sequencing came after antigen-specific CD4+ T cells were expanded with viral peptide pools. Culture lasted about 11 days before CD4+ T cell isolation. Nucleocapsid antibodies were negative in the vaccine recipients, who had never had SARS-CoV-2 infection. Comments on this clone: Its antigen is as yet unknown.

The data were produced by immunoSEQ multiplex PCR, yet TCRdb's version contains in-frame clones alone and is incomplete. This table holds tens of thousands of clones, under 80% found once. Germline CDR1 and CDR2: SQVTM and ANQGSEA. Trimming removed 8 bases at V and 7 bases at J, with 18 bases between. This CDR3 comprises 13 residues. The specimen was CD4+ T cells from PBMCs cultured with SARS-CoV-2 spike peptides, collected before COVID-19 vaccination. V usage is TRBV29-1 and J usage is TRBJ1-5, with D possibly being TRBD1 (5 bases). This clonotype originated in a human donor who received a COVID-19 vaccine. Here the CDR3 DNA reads TGCAGCCATTCTATGGGGGGAGGGCAGCCCCAGCATTTT. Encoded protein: CSHSMGGGQPQHF.